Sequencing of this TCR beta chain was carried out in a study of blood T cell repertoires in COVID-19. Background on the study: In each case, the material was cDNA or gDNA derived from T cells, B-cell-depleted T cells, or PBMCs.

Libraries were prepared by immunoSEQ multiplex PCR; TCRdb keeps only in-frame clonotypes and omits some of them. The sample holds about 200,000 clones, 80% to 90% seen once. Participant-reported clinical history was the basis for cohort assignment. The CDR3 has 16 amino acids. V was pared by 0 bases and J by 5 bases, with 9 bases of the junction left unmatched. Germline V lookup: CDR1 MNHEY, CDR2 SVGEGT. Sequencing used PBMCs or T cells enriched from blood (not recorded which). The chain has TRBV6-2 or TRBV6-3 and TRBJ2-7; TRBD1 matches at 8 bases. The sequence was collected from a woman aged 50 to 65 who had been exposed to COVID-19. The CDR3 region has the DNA TGTGCCAGCAGTTACTCGACCGGGACAGGTTATGACGAGCAGTACTTC. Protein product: CASSYSTGTGYDEQYF.